This TCR beta chain was sequenced during a study of human T cells and chemical hapten exposure. Across the whole study: Sensitization involved placing 2% DPC onto a 2 cm by 2 cm region of upper inner arm skin.

Each CDR3 protein is one row after TCRdb ran MiXCR on the RACE reads. The profile covers 300,000 to 450,000 distinct CDR3 sequences, with roughly 4.6% appearing a single time and 2.6% taken by the ten largest. The time point was: pre-sensitization, week 0. The treatment: therapeutic diphenylcyclopropenone sensitization with weekly scalp DPC. From whole blood left unfractionated, total RNA was extracted. This CDR3 comprises 16 residues. CDR1 SGHRS and CDR2 YFSETQ come from the germline V gene. V shed 0 bases and J 2 bases; nucleotides not matched to a gene: 4. Findings of the study overall: Counts of TCRs expanded at PT1 correlated positively with patch test score.

This clonotype was detected ten times or more. Its antigen is not known. The sample consisted of whole blood, taken in connection with sensitization to the hapten diphenylcyclopropenone (DPC). This clonotype was obtained from a woman in her 50s with alopecia areata. Some clones in this sample may be carry-over from other donors' samples. The V and J genes are TRBV5-1 and TRBJ2-3, with 9 bases identical to TRBD1. The CDR3: CASSLGGQGYTDTQYF. The CDR3 coding sequence is TGCGCCAGCAGCTTGGGGGGACAGGGATACACAGATACGCAGTATTTT.